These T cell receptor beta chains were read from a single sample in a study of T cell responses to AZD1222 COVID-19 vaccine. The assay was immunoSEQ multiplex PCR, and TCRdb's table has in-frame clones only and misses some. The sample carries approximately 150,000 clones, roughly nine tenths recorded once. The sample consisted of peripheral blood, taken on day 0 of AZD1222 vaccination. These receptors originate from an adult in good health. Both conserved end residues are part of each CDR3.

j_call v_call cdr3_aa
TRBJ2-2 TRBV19 CASRGLAGGPGELFF
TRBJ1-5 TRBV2 CASRLVNQPQHF
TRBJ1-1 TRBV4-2 CASSHAGGEGGLGSEAFF
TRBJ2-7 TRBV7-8 CASSPALEQYF
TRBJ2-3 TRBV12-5 CASGAGLDTQYF
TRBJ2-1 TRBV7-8 CASSLTGALYNEQFF
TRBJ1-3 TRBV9 CASSVVETGNTIYF
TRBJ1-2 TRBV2 CASSGGSSNYGYTF
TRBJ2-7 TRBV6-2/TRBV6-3 CASSTGVYEQYF
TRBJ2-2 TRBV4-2 CASSQVGGQTLNTGELFF
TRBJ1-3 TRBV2 CASRWFGNSGNTIYF
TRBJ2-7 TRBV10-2 CASREFGTYEQYF
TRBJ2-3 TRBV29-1 CSVPQGDTQYF
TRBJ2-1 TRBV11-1 CASSHTSGRRNEQFF
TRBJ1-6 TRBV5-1 CASSLAGSPRGNSPLHF
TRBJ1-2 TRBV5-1 CATRTGQNYGYTF
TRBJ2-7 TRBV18 CASSPQSSGSLYEQYF